The 21 T cell receptor beta chains given below trace back to one sample, sequenced in a study of control samples from healthy donors and cancer patients. Measured with immunoSEQ multiplex PCR; TCRdb has only the in-frame clones, and not every one. The data show some 120,000 clones, roughly nine tenths seen once. Sequencing used blood. Receptors were obtained from a young woman in good health.

This chain connects TRBV19 to TRBJ1-2, with TRBD1 as a possible D gene (5 bases). Germline CDR1 is LNHDA and CDR2 is SQIVND (reference sequence). There are 14 residues in the CDR3. Trimming cost V 7 bases and J 4 bases, with 16 bases left between them. The CDR3 region has the DNA TGTGCCAGTAAGTCCCTCGACAGACCCTATGGCTACACCTTC. It codes for CASKSLDRPYGYTF.

The chain links TRBV4-3 to TRBJ2-1; 7 bases are shared with TRBD2. V was clipped by 6 bases and J by 2 bases; unmatched bases: 10. The CDR3 totals 16 residues. Germline CDR1 LGHNA, CDR2 YSLEER. CDR3 sequence reads: CASSHAAGTPYNEQFF. The CDR3 DNA reads as TGCGCCAGCAGTCACGCAGCGGGGACCCCCTACAATGAGCAGTTCTTC.

The J gene is TRBJ1-2, the V gene TRBV7-2; D gene unclear. The CDR3 sequence is 16 residues long. V was pared by 1 base and J by 8 bases, with 20 bases between. Germline V lookup: CDR1 SGHTA, CDR2 FQGNSA. The CDR3 reads CASSLVGSGLTEGYTF. The CDR3 nucleotides are TGTGCCAGCAGCTTAGTGGGTTCGGGGTTAACGGAGGGCTACACCTTC.

CDR3 in amino acids: CASSISGRATGELFF. The CDR3 DNA reads TGTGCCAGTAGTATTTCCGGGAGGGCCACCGGGGAGCTGTTTTTT. This chain joins TRBV19 and TRBJ2-2, with TRBD2 matching 8 bases. This CDR3 has 15 residues. Germline trimming cut 3 bases from V and 4 bases from J; bases unmatched to any gene: 4. The germline V gene has CDR1 LNHDA and CDR2 SQIVND (reference sequence).

The chain joins TRBV7-9 to TRBJ1-2; D unclear. Trimming stripped 2 bases from V and 4 bases from J, with 14 bases between. This CDR3 contains 15 residues. Germline-derived CDR1 and CDR2 are SEHNR and FQNEAQ (reference sequence). The CDR3 sequence is CASSLIPSYGYGYTF. Written as DNA, the CDR3 is TGTGCCAGCAGCTTAATTCCCTCGTACGGCTATGGCTACACCTTC.

In this sample, this clone turned up once. The chain joins TRBV24-1 to TRBJ2-5; the match to TRBD1 covers 10 bases. CDR1 and CDR2 (germline): KGHDR, SFDVKD. This CDR3 spans 15 amino acids. V lost 5 bases and J lost 2; bases outside the gene matches: 4. CDR3 protein: CATSGQGANQETQYF. CDR3 nucleotides: TGTGCCACCAGTGGACAGGGGGCCAATCAAGAGACCCAGTACTTC.

The genes are TRBV6-2 or TRBV6-3 and TRBJ2-1; unclear D gene. The ends were cut back, 2 bases at V and 5 bases at J, with 13 bases in the middle. CDR1 and CDR2 from the germline V gene are MNHEY and SVGEGT. The CDR3 sequence is 15 residues long. The CDR3 loop is CASSYDGLLHNEQFF. CDR3 DNA: TGTGCCAGCAGTTACGATGGCCTCCTTCACAATGAGCAGTTCTTC.

The chain couples TRBV27 to TRBJ2-3; TRBD2 matches at 8 bases. This CDR3 region has 16 residues. CDR1 is MNHEY and CDR2 is SMNVEV in the germline V gene (reference sequence). Trimming cost V 4 bases and J 1 base; bases outside gene matches: 7. CDR3 DNA sequence: TGTGCCAGCAGTTCTCCGGCTAGCGGGCGCACAGATACGCAGTATTTT. It yields the protein CASSSPASGRTDTQYF.

The rearrangement uses TRBV4-2 and TRBJ2-3; TRBD2 might be the D (6 bases). The germline gives CDR1 LGHNA, CDR2 YNFKEQ. V was trimmed by 0 bases and J by 6 bases, leaving 16 bases between them. The CDR3 covers 16 residues. CDR3 sequence: CASSQDRETWVDTQYF. The CDR3 DNA reads as TGTGCCAGCAGCCAAGATCGGGAGACATGGGTTGATACGCAGTATTTT.

This clone appeared a single time. The CDR3 bases are TGTGCCACCAGCAAGGCCGGGACCGGGACCAATCAGCCCCAGCATTTT. It translates to CATSKAGTGTNQPQHF. V and J are TRBV15 and TRBJ1-5; tentative D call: TRBD1 (5 bases). The germline CDR1 and CDR2 sequences are LNHNV and YYDKDF (reference sequence). Trimming removed 4 bases from V and 3 bases from J, with 16 bases in between. There are 16 residues in the CDR3.

This clone showed up just a few times. The chain recombines TRBV3-1 (or the pseudogene TRBV3-2) with TRBJ1-2, with 7 bases that match TRBD1. The CDR3 extends over 14 amino acids. Germline CDR1 and CDR2: LGHDT and YNNKEL (reference sequence). V shed 2 bases, J shed 4 bases, and the junction held 4 bases outside the gene matches. The CDR3 nucleotides read TGTGCCAGCAGCCAACCGGGACAGTCCTATGGCTACACCTTC. Protein product: CASSQPGQSYGYTF.

This clone was observed a single time. The chain has TRBV5-1 and TRBJ2-7, with 12 bases identical to TRBD1. Germline V gives CDR1 SGHRS, CDR2 YFSETQ. J lost 3 bases, V lost 4 bases, and 5 bases had no gene match. The CDR3 is 15 amino acids. CDR3 in amino acids: CASSPGTGGYYEQYF. The CDR3 DNA reads TGCGCCAGCAGCCCTGGGACAGGGGGCTACTACGAGCAGTACTTC.

This clone was detected a few times. The rearrangement links TRBV12-3 or TRBV12-4 to TRBJ1-2, with D possibly TRBD1 on 5 matching bases. Trimming stripped 3 bases from V and 6 bases from J, with 8 bases between. CDR3 size: 12 residues. In nucleotides, the CDR3 is TGTGCCAGCAGTTTGCGGGGCAATGGCTACACCTTC. Translation: CASSLRGNGYTF.

The rearrangement uses TRBV19 and TRBJ1-1; 7 positions agree with TRBD1. After removal of 6 bases from V and 5 bases from J, the junction contained 6 bases not matched to a gene. CDR3 length: 13 residues. Germline V lookup: CDR1 LNHDA, CDR2 SQIVND (reference sequence). The CDR3: CASRTGSGTEAFF. In DNA, the CDR3 is TGTGCCAGTAGGACAGGGTCGGGGACTGAAGCTTTCTTT. The complete variable domain, with remaining parts taken from reference TRBV19 and TRBJ1-1, reads DGGITQSPKYLFRKEGQNVTLSCEQNLNHDAMYWYRQDPGQGLRLIYYSQIVNDFQKGDIAEGYSVSREKKESFPLTVTSAQKNPTAFYLCASRTGSGTEAFFGQGTRLTVV.

The chain couples TRBV7-3 to TRBJ2-7; 7 nucleotides match TRBD1. The CDR3 is 15 residues long. Trimming cost V 5 bases and J 0 bases; bases outside gene matches: 7. The germline V gene encodes CDR1 SGHTA and CDR2 FQGTGA. CDR3 sequence (DNA): TGTGCCAGCAGCATACAACAGGGGTCCTCCTACGAGCAGTACTTC. Amino acid sequence: CASSIQQGSSYEQYF.

This chain links TRBV30 with TRBJ1-2; D may be TRBD1 (5 bases). The CDR3 covers 12 residues. Germline values: CDR1 GTSNPN, CDR2 SVGIG (reference sequence). V dropped 3 bases and J dropped 7 bases, with 12 bases sitting between them. This CDR3 is CAWSEGRSGYTF. The CDR3 DNA sequence: TGTGCCTGGAGCGAGGGGCGAAGTGGCTACACCTTC.

CDR3 DNA: TGTGCCAGCAGTTTTGGGATACAGGGGGCGGACACCTTC. Protein sequence: CASSFGIQGADTF. The chain uses TRBV28 and TRBJ1-2, with 9 bases matching TRBD1. The CDR3 extends over 13 amino acids. V trimming: 3 bases; J trimming: 12 bases; junction bases outside the gene matches: 8. From germline, CDR1 is MDHEN and CDR2 SYDVKM.

J is TRBJ2-5 and V is TRBV24-1; 10 positions match TRBD2. CDR3 size: 14 residues. V lost 6 bases, J lost 5 bases, and 5 bases stayed unmatched. Germline-derived CDR1 and CDR2 are KGHDR and SFDVKD. In DNA form, the CDR3 reads TGTGCCACCAGTCCTAGCGGGAGTTTGGAGACCCAGTACTTC. It is translated as CATSPSGSLETQYF.

This sequence joins TRBV24-1 and TRBJ1-5; D remains unclear. CDR1 KGHDR and CDR2 SFDVKD come from the germline V gene. The CDR3 covers 14 residues. With 2 bases removed from V and 0 bases from J, the gap between germline ends came to 4 bases. In DNA form, the CDR3 reads TGTGCCACCAGTGATTCTCGTAGCAATCAGCCCCAGCATTTT. It codes for CATSDSRSNQPQHF.

The chain links TRBV28 to TRBJ2-1, with TRBD2 as a possible D gene (6 bases). The germline gives CDR1 MDHEN, CDR2 SYDVKM. V dropped 3 bases and J dropped 0 bases, with 9 bases sitting between them. The CDR3 runs to 15 residues. CDR3 in amino acids: CASSLGAGSYNEQFF. The DNA for the CDR3 is TGTGCCAGCAGTTTGGGAGCGGGCTCCTACAATGAGCAGTTCTTC.

This clone was seen only once. The rearrangement uses TRBV3-1 (or the pseudogene TRBV3-2) and TRBJ2-7; 7 positions agree with TRBD2. The germline CDR1 and CDR2 sequences are LGHDT and YNNKEL (reference sequence). The CDR3 contains 14 residues. V trimming: 5 bases; J trimming: 3 bases; junction bases outside the gene matches: 7. Written as DNA, the CDR3 is TGTGCCAGCAGCAAGAGCGGGAACAGCTACGAGCAGTACTTC. It encodes CASSKSGNSYEQYF.